The 13 T cell receptor beta chains below all came from one sample that was sequenced in a study of breast tumors, draining lymph nodes, adjacent tissues. Breast cancer patients provided tissue from their axillary draining lymph nodes. TCRdb called the multiplex PCR reads again in MiXCR, with one record for every CDR3 protein. The data contain about 120,000 distinct CDR3 sequences, 20% of them seen just once; the ten biggest clones take up roughly 3.6%. Material: axillary lymph node tissue. These receptor sequences come from a female donor with breast cancer. Some clones in this sample may be carry-over from other donors' samples.

This chain joins TRBV4-1 and TRBJ1-1; D call uncertain. V was shortened by 3 bases and J by 1 base, with 0 bases between the two germline ends. Per the germline V gene, CDR1 is MGHRA and CDR2 is YSYEKL. The length of the CDR3 is 11 residues. Here the CDR3 reads CASSQNTEAFF. For the CDR3, the DNA is TGCGCCAGCAGCCAGAACACTGAAGCTTTCTTT.

As concerns this clonotype: A read error is possible here, since a much larger clone lies one base away. This rearrangement joins TRBV4-1 to TRBJ2-1; possibly TRBD2 for D (5 bases). Germline V gene sequence: CDR1 MGHRA, CDR2 YSYEKL. The CDR3 totals 16 residues. The CDR3 protein is CAGSQAFGGTYNEQFF. The CDR3 nucleotides read TGCGCCGGCAGCCAAGCATTCGGAGGAACGTACAATGAGCAGTTCTTC.

This clonotype occurred a few times. The gene calls are TRBV3-1 and TRBJ2-1; 8 bases are a match to TRBD2. Germline lookup yields CDR1 LGHDT and CDR2 YNNKEL (reference sequence). Losses at the gene ends were 0 bases for V and 3 bases for J; bases not matched to a gene: 7. The length of the CDR3 is 17 residues. CDR3 sequence reads: CASSQEPTSGSYNEQFF. As DNA, the CDR3 is TGTGCCAGCAGCCAAGAACCTACTAGCGGAAGCTACAATGAGCAGTTCTTC.

To note about this clonotype: This may come from a read error, since a much larger clone is one base off. V gene TRBV6-1 combines with J gene TRBJ2-5; 8 nucleotides agree with TRBD1. The CDR3 loop spans 14 amino acids. Germline assignment: CDR1 MNHNS and CDR2 SASEGT. The CDR3 nucleotides are TGTGCCAGCAGTGAAAGGGCAGGGGGCTTGACCCAGTGCTTC. The encoded protein is CASSERAGGLTQCF.

As to this clonotype: A much larger clone lies one base from this, so it may be a read error. In DNA, the CDR3 is TGTGCCAGTAGTATTGCGGACAGACGCGAGCCCCAGCATTTT. Translation: CASSIADRREPQHF. V gene TRBV19 combines with J gene TRBJ1-5; weak D call: TRBD1 (6 bases). V shed 3 bases and J shed 8 bases, with 14 bases lying between them. In germline, CDR1 is LNHDA, CDR2 SQIVND (reference sequence). This CDR3 has 14 amino acids. Full variable domain (missing parts from reference TRBV19 and TRBJ1-5): DGGITQSPKYLFRKEGQNVTLSCEQNLNHDAMYWYRQDPGQGLRLIYYSQIVNDFQKGDIAEGYSVSREKKESFPLTVTSAQKNPTAFYLCASSIADRREPQHFGDGTRLSIL.

This clonotype has ten or more counts. J is TRBJ1-5 and V is TRBV4-1, with 8 positions matching TRBD1. V lost 2 bases to trimming and J lost 1 base; unmatched junction nucleotides: 4. This CDR3 spans 16 amino acids. Germline V lookup: CDR1 MGHRA, CDR2 YSYEKL. This chain's CDR3 is CASSQNRGESNQPQHF. The DNA for the CDR3 is TGCGCCAGCAGCCAAAACAGGGGGGAAAGCAATCAGCCCCAGCATTTT.

This clonotype appeared many times. The chain has TRBV2 and TRBJ2-7, with 7 positions matching TRBD1. Germline V gene sequence: CDR1 SNHLY, CDR2 FYNNEI. With V trimmed by 3 bases and J by 2 bases, 7 bases remained unmatched. This CDR3 is built from 15 residues. The CDR3 sequence is CASSDSGQTTYEQYF. CDR3 bases: TGTGCCAGCAGTGACTCGGGACAGACAACCTACGAGCAGTACTTC.

This clonotype came up once. This may stem from a read error, because a much larger clone lies one nucleotide away. J is TRBJ2-3 and V is TRBV3-1; no definite D call. CDR1 and CDR2 from the germline V gene are LGHDT and YNNKEL (reference sequence). This CDR3 is built from 13 residues. CDR3 DNA sequence: TGTGCCAGCAGCCAGAAGGGTCCAGATACGCAGTGTTTT. Translating it yields CASSQKGPDTQCF.

This clonotype came up many times. This sequence joins TRBV29-1 and TRBJ2-5, with 11 bases lining up with TRBD2. Looked up from germline, CDR1 is SQVTM and CDR2 is ANQGSEA. V dropped 4 bases and J dropped 4; count of bases not matched to a gene: 11. The length of the CDR3 is 16 residues. The DNA of the CDR3 is TGCAGCGTTGTAGGAATAGCGGGAGGGTCGGGAGAGACCCAGTACTTC. Protein product: CSVVGIAGGSGETQYF.

This clonotype was detected only a few times. The chain joins TRBV3-1 to TRBJ2-5; the D call may be TRBD1 or TRBD2 (5 bases each). Germline values: CDR1 LGHDT, CDR2 YNNKEL (reference sequence). CDR3 length equals 15 residues. V lost 4 bases, J lost 5 bases, and 17 bases lay in between. Here the CDR3 reads CASSPGPVPAETQYF. The CDR3 DNA follows: TGTGCCAGCAGCCCGGGACCAGTACCGGCCGAGACCCAGTACTTC.

This clonotype was detected many times. This chain uses TRBV18 with TRBJ1-6, with D perhaps matching TRBD1 (6 bases). The CDR3 has 14 amino acids. The ends were cut back, 3 bases at V and 5 bases at J, with 8 bases in the middle. Per germline, CDR1 KGHSH and CDR2 LQKENI. The CDR3 nucleotides read TGTGCCAGCTCACCGACAGGTCATAATTCACCCCTCCACTTT. It specifies CASSPTGHNSPLHF.

V usage is TRBV6-1 and J usage is TRBJ2-1; 9 bases line up with TRBD1. CDR1 is MNHNS, CDR2 SASEGT, per germline. Losses at the gene ends were 3 bases for V and 8 bases for J; bases not matched to a gene: 23. The CDR3 extends over 20 amino acids. CDR3 coding DNA: TGTGCCAGCAGTGATAAGAACCGCGTTTGGGGGGACAGGGAGTCGGATGAGCAGTTCTTC. Its protein is CASSDKNRVWGDRESDEQFF.

In regard to this clonotype: This may come from a read error, since a much larger clone is one base off. The conserved closing phenylalanine or tryptophan is absent in this CDR3, likely reflecting a read error. The J gene is TRBJ2-2, the V gene TRBV5-1; D possibly uses TRBD1 or TRBD2 (5 bases each). V was trimmed by 4 bases and J by 7 bases, leaving 17 bases between them. The CDR3 has 15 amino acids. CDR1 and CDR2 from the germline V gene are SGHRS and YFSETQ. The CDR3 coding sequence is TGCGCCAGCAGCCCCGGGGACGGACGGGGCGGGGAGCTGTTTTCT. Residues: CASSPGDGRGGELFS.